This TCR beta chain was profiled in a study of CD8 T cells in ankylosing spondylitis. Overall study findings and caveats: Characteristic, it appeared, of ankylosing spondylitis blood was a TCR beta motif of roughly 8 highly homologous variants. As for the disease-linked clones, they showed a CD8+ phenotype and occurred at relatively low frequencies in peripheral blood.

Comment on this clonotype: Its antigen remains unknown.

Using quantitative 5'-RACE with molecular barcodes, the authors made TCR beta libraries. TCRdb used MiXCR to reprocess the 5' RACE reads, holding one entry per CDR3 protein. The sample records hundreds of thousands of distinct CDR3 sequences, approximately 17% being singletons. This clonotype originated in a male donor with ankylosing spondylitis. The sequencing sample was made of blood, either unsorted or a sorted T cell fraction (not recorded which).

The CDR3 here is CASSLGRAPYTDTQYF. DNA of the CDR3: TGTGCCAGCAGCCTCGGCAGGGCGCCTTACACAGATACGCAGTATTTT. The chain combines TRBV9 with TRBJ2-3; possible D gene TRBD1, 5 bases. Germline CDR1 reads SGDLS; CDR2 reads YYNGEE. This CDR3 has 16 amino acids. The germline V and J ends were trimmed by 4 bases and 2 bases, with 17 bases remaining between them. Variable domain in full (rest from reference TRBV9 and TRBJ2-3): DSGVTQTPKHLITATGQRVTLRCSPRSGDLSVYWYQQSLDQGLQFLIQYYNGEERAKGNILERFSAQQFPDLHSELNLSSLELGDSALYFCASSLGRAPYTDTQYFGPGTRLTVL.